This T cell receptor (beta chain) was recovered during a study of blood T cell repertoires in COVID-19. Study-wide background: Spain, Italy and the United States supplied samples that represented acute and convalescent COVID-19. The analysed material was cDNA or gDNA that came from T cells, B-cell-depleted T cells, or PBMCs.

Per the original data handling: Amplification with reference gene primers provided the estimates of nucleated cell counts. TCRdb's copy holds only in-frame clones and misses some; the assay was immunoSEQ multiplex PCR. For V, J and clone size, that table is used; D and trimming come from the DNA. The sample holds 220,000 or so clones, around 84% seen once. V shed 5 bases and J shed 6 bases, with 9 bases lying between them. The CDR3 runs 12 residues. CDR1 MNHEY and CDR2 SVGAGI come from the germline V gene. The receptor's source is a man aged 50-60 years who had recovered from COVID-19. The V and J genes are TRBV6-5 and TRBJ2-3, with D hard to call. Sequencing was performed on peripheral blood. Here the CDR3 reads CASSPQLDTQYF. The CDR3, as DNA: TGTGCCAGCAGTCCCCAGTTGGATACGCAGTATTTT.